Sequencing of this T cell receptor (beta chain) was carried out in a study of T cells after yellow fever vaccination. Study results and limitations: Bulk-population clonotypes that are abundant could appear as contaminants in FACS-sorted repertoires.

This clonotype was counted ten times or more. Germline CDR1 and CDR2: LNHDA and SQIVND (reference sequence). The CDR3 has 17 amino acids. Trimming cost V 6 bases and J 0 bases, with 17 bases left between them. One entry per CDR3 protein results from TCRdb running MiXCR on the 5' RACE reads. Of about 45,000 distinct CDR3 sequences listed, approximately 6.3% are singletons. This sequence joins TRBV19 and TRBJ1-4; TRBD1 might be the D (5 bases). This clonotype was obtained from a young man who received the YFV17D yellow fever vaccine. The sequencing here drew on CD8+ T cells not binding an NS4B(214-222) dextramer, sorted from PBMCs, taken 45 days after the yellow fever booster vaccination. The CDR3 protein is CASRTTDIGSTNEKLFF. CDR3 DNA: TGTGCCAGTAGAACGACAGATATCGGTTCAACTAATGAAAAACTGTTTTTT.